Below, 10 T cell receptor beta chains from the same sample are listed, as sequenced in a study of T cells after somatic rescue of genetic block. Using immunoSEQ multiplex PCR, the repertoire was profiled, and TCRdb retains in-frame clones only, with some absent. The repertoire consists of around 67,000 clones, with approximately 90% occurring once and the leading ten covering about 3%. Sequenced: peripheral blood mononuclear cells (PBMCs). These TCRs come from a man aged 25 to 40.

The CDR3 nucleotides are TGTGCCAGTAGTATAGGTGGGGGCCGAACGGGCACCGGGGAGCTGTTTTTT. It specifies CASSIGGGRTGTGELFF. This chain uses TRBV19 with TRBJ2-2; D is possibly TRBD1 (6 bases). Germline CDR1 reads LNHDA; CDR2 reads SQIVND (reference sequence). V lost 1 base, J lost 4 bases, and 16 bases lay in between. The CDR3 extends over 17 amino acids.

This sequence joins TRBV27 and TRBJ2-7; no reliable D call. Germline values: CDR1 MNHEY, CDR2 SMNVEV (reference sequence). Between the trimmed V and J ends, which lost 2 bases and 0 bases, there was a span of 8 bases. There are 14 residues in the CDR3. The CDR3, as DNA: TGTGCCAGCAGTTTAGGCCTCAGCTCCTACGAGCAGTACTTC. It encodes CASSLGLSSYEQYF.

This clone was found once. V usage is TRBV6-5 and J usage is TRBJ1-6; maybe TRBD1 (6 bases). The germline V gene encodes CDR1 MNHEY and CDR2 SVGAGI. Deletions cut 9 bases from V and 7 bases from J, with 19 bases between. The length of the CDR3 is 15 residues. The CDR3 coding sequence is TGTGCCAGTTGGAGAGGGGGATCAGGGAATTCACCCCTCCACTTT. Translating it yields CASWRGGSGNSPLHF.

This clone was recorded only once. The V gene is TRBV6-1, the J gene TRBJ2-2; the D call may be TRBD1 or TRBD2 (5 bases each). This CDR3 comprises 15 residues. CDR1 MNHNS and CDR2 SASEGT come from the germline V gene. The V gene lost 5 bases and the J gene lost 0 bases, with 10 bases spanning the gap. DNA for the CDR3: TGTGCCAGCAGTAGTCCGGGACCGAACACCGGGGAGCTGTTTTTT. Amino acid sequence: CASSSPGPNTGELFF.

In its sample, this clone was seen once. The chain couples TRBV5-1 to TRBJ1-1; TRBD1 matches 8 bases. J gave up 8 bases and V 4 bases, and 10 bases lay outside the gene matches. This CDR3 has 14 residues. The germline CDR1 and CDR2 sequences are SGHRS and YFSETQ. The CDR3 region has the DNA TGCGCCAGCAGCCCACCGGGACAGGAATTAGAAGCTTTCTTT. Translating gives CASSPPGQELEAFF.

This CDR3 is CASSLGGRNTGELFF. The DNA for the CDR3 is TGTGCCAGCAGCTTAGGGGGCCGAAACACCGGGGAGCTGTTTTTT. The chain combines TRBV7-9 with TRBJ2-2, with D perhaps TRBD1 (5 bases). This CDR3 is 15 amino acids long. The V gene lost 1 base and the J gene lost 2 bases, with 8 bases spanning the gap. Germline assignment: CDR1 SEHNR and CDR2 FQNEAQ (reference sequence).

The V and J genes are TRBV19 and TRBJ2-2; 8 bases line up with TRBD2. The CDR3 extends over 16 amino acids. With V trimmed by 5 bases and J by 6 bases, 11 bases remained unmatched. The germline V gene has CDR1 LNHDA and CDR2 SQIVND (reference sequence). Written as DNA, the CDR3 is TGTGCCAGTAGTCGGGGGGGACTAGTTGGTCCCGGGGAGCTGTTTTTT. Amino acid sequence: CASSRGGLVGPGELFF.

This clone has just one count. The V call is TRBV11-2, the J call TRBJ2-7, with D perhaps matching TRBD1 (6 bases). V lost 0 bases and J 4 bases, leaving 10 bases between the germline ends. The germline CDR1 and CDR2 sequences are SGHAT and FQNNGV. This CDR3 is 14 amino acids long. CDR3 sequence: CASSLEGGVYEQYF. The CDR3 DNA is TGTGCCAGCAGCTTAGAAGGGGGAGTGTACGAGCAGTACTTC.

This chain joins TRBV19 and TRBJ2-2; 7 nucleotides match TRBD1. The germline gives CDR1 LNHDA, CDR2 SQIVND (reference sequence). CDR3 length: 15 residues. J lost 5 bases, V lost 5 bases, and 8 bases had no gene match. The DNA of the CDR3 is TGTGCCAGTAGTTTCTCGGACAGGAGAACCGGGGAGCTGTTTTTT. This gives the protein CASSFSDRRTGELFF. Combining the CDR3 with reference TRBV19 and TRBJ2-2 gives the whole variable domain DGGITQSPKYLFRKEGQNVTLSCEQNLNHDAMYWYRQDPGQGLRLIYYSQIVNDFQKGDIAEGYSVSREKKESFPLTVTSAQKNPTAFYLCASSFSDRRTGELFFGEGSRLTVL.

This chain uses TRBV5-5 with TRBJ2-5, with D possibly being TRBD2 (6 bases). Trimming pared 2 bases from V and 5 bases from J, leaving 16 bases between. The CDR3 is made up of 15 amino acids. The germline CDR1 and CDR2 sequences are SGHKS and YYEKEE (reference sequence). CDR3 sequence reads: CASSFQRVTGETQYF. CDR3 DNA: TGTGCCAGCAGCTTCCAGCGGGTCACGGGGGAGACCCAGTACTTC.